This T cell receptor beta chain was sequenced in a study of Ad26.COV2.S vaccination and SARS-CoV-2 variants. Note on this clone: Antigen unknown.

The treatment was: around 19 received Ad26.COV2.S at low or high dose, single or two shots; several received placebo; per-sample allocation not given. Sampling took place 63 days after the first vaccine or placebo injection. The CDR3 is 15 residues long. The germline CDR1 and CDR2 sequences are SGHTS and YDEGEE. Trimming took off 4 bases at V and 2 bases at J, with 14 bases between the two ends. The method was immunoSEQ multiplex PCR; TCRdb's version includes in-frame clones alone and lacks a portion of them. The sample lists around 300,000 clones, more than 85% occurring once. Study results and caveats: Vaccinees displayed broader spike-specific TCR repertoires than placebo recipients.

This sequence originates from a person between 18 and 65 years old who received the Ad26.COV2.S COVID-19 vaccine or a placebo. This specimen consisted of peripheral blood, obtained in a trial of Ad26.COV2.S vaccine versus placebo. The rearrangement joins TRBV5-8 to TRBJ2-3, with D maybe TRBD2 (7 bases). The CDR3 sequence is CASSPTGTNTDTQYF. CDR3 coding DNA: TGTGCCAGCAGCCCAACAGGGACTAACACAGATACGCAGTATTTT.